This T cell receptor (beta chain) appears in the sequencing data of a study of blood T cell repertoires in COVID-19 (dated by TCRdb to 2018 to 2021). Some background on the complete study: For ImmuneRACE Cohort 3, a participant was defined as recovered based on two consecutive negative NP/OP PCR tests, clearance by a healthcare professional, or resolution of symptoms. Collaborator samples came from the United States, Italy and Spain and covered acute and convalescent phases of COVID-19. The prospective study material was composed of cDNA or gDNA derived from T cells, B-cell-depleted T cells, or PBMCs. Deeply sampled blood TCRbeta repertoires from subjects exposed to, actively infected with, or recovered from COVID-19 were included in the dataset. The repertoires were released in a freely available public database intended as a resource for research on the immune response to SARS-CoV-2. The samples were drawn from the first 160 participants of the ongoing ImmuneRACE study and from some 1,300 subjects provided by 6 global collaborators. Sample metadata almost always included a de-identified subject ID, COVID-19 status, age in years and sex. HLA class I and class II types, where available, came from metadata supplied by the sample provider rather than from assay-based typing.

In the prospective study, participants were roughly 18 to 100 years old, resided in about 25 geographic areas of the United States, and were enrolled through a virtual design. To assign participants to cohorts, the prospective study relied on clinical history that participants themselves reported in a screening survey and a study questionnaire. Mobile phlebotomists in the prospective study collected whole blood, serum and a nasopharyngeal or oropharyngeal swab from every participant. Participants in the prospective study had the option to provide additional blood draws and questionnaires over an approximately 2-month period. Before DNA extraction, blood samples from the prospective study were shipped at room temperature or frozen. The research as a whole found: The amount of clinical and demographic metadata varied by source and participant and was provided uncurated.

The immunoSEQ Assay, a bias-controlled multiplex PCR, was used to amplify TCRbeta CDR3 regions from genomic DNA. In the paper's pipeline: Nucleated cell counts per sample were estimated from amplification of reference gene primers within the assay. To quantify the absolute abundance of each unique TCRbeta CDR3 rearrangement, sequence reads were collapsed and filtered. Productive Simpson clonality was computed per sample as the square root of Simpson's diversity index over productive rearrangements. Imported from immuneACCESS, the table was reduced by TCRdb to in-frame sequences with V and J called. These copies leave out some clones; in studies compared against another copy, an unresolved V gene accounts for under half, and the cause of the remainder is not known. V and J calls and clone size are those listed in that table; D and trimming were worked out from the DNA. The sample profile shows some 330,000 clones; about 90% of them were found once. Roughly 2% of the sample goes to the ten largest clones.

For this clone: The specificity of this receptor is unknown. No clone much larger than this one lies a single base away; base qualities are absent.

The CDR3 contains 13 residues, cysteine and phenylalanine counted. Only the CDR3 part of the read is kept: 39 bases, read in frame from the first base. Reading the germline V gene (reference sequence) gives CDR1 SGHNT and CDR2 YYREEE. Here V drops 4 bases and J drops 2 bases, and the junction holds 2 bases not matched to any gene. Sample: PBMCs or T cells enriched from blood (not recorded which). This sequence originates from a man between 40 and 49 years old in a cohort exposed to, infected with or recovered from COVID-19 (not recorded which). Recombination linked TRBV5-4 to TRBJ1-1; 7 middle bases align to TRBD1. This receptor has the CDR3 CASSRGGNTEAFF. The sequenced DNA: TGTGCCAGCAGCAGAGGGGGCAACACTGAAGCTTTCTTT.